This TCR beta chain comes out of a study of cytomegalovirus exposure and HLA in healthy donors. Overall study context: In an earlier analysis, almost 120 million unique TCR beta sequences were found from 150 million to 200 million T cells.

The PCR employed 60 Vbeta primers together with 13 Jbeta primers. Here immunoSEQ multiplex PCR was the method, and the copy in TCRdb shows in-frame clones only, minus some. Of roughly 130,000 clones listed, more than 65% are singletons. In the case of this clone: What it binds is not known.

The study, taken as a whole, reports: Earlier analysis yielded a pattern in which most TCR beta V segments were productive about 90% or about 30% of the time.

The germline V gene has CDR1 SGDLS and CDR2 YYNGEE. After removal of 3 bases from V and 2 bases from J, the junction contained 4 bases not matched to a gene. The CDR3 extends over 17 amino acids. The chain links TRBV9 to TRBJ2-3; TRBD2 matches at 15 bases. The sequence was collected from a woman under 30 in good health and CMV-seropositive. The sequenced sample consisted of PBMCs. CDR3 sequence (DNA): TGTGCCAGCAGCGCCGGGACTAGCGGGGGGTACACAGATACGCAGTATTTT. Translating gives CASSAGTSGGYTDTQYF.